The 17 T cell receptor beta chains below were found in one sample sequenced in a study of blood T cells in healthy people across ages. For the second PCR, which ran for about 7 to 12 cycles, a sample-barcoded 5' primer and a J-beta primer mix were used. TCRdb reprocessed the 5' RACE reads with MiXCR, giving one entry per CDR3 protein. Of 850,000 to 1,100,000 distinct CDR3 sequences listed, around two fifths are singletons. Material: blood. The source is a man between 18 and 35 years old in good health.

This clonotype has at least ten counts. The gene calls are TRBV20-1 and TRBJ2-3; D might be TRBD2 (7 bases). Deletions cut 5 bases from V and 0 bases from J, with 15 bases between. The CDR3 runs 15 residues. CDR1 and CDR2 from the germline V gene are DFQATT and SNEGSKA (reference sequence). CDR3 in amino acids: CSALGEGGSTDTQYF. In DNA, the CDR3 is TGCAGTGCTCTAGGAGAGGGGGGGAGCACAGATACGCAGTATTTT.

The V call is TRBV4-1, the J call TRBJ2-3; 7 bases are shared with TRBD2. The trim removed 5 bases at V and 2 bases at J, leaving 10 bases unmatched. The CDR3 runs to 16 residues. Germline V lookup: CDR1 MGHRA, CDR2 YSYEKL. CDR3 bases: TGCGCCAGCAGCTCCCGGGGGGAGACGAACACAGATACGCAGTATTTT. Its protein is CASSSRGETNTDTQYF.

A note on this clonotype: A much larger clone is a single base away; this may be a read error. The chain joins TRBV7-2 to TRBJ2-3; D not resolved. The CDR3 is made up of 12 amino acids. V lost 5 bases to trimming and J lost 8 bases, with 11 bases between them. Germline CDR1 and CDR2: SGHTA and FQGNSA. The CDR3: CASSHYKGTQYF. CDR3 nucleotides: TGTGCCAGCAGCCATTATAAGGGTACGCAGTATTTT. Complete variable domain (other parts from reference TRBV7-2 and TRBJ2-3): GAGVSQSPSNKVTEKGKDVELRCDPISGHTALYWYRQSLGQGLEFLIYFQGNSAPDKSGLPSDRFSAERTGGSVSTLTIQRTQQEDSAVYLCASSHYKGTQYFGPGTRLTVL.

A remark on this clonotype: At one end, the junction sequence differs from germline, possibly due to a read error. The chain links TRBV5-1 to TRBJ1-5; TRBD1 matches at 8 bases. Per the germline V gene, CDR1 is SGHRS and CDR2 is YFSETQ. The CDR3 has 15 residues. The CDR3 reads CASSETGGSSQPQHF. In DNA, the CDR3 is TGCGCCAGCAGCGAAACAGGGGGAAGCAGTCAGCCCCAGCATTTT.

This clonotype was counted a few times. The CDR3 DNA follows: TGTGCCAGCAGGGACAGTAGCTCCTACAATGAGCAGTTCTTC. Protein product: CASRDSSSYNEQFF. The chain couples TRBV2 to TRBJ2-1, with D possibly matching TRBD1 (6 bases). Germline V gives CDR1 SNHLY, CDR2 FYNNEI. The CDR3 spans 14 residues. Between the trimmed V and J ends, which lost 6 bases and 0 bases, there was a span of 9 bases. Full variable domain (rest looked up from reference TRBV2 and TRBJ2-1): EPEVTQTPSHQVTQMGQEVILRCVPISNHLYFYWYRQILGQKVEFLVSFYNNEISEKSEIFDDQFSVERPDGSNFTLKIRSTKLEDSAMYFCASRDSSSYNEQFFGPGTRLTVL.

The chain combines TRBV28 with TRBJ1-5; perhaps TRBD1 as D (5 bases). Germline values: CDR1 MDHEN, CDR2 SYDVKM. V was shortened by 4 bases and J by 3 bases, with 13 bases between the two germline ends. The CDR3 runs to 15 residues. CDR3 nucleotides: TGTGCCAGCAGTTCCCCCGACAGTTACAATCAGCCCCAGCATTTT. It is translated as CASSSPDSYNQPQHF.

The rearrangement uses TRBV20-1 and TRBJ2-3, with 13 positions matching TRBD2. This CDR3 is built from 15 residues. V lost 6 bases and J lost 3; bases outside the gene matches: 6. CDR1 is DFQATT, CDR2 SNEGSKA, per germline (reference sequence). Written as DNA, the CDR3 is TGCAGTGCCTACCGGACTAGCGGGGGAACAGATACGCAGTATTTT. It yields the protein CSAYRTSGGTDTQYF.

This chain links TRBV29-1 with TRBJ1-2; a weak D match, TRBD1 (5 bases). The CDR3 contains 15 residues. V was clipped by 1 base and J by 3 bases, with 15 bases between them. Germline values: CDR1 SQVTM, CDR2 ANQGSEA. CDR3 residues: CSVEGIRGRDYGYTF. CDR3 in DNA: TGCAGCGTTGAAGGTATCCGGGGCAGGGACTATGGCTACACCTTC. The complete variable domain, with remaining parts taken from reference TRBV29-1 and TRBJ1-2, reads SAVISQKPSRDICQRGTSLTIQCQVDSQVTMMFWYRQQPGQSLTLIATANQGSEATYESGFVIDKFPISRPNLTFSTLTVSNMSPEDSSIYLCSVEGIRGRDYGYTFGSGTRLTVV.

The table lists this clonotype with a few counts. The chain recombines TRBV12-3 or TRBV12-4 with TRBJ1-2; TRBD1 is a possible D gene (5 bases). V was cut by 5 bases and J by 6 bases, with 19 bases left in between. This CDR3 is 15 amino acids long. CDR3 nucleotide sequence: TGTGCCAGCAGTCCCCCGATAGGGGTAGACCATGGCTACACCTTC. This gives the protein CASSPPIGVDHGYTF.

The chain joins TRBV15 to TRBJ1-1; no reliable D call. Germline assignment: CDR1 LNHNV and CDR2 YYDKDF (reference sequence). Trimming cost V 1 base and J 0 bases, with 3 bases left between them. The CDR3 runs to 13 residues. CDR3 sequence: CATSRGLNTEAFF. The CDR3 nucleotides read TGTGCCACCAGCAGAGGACTGAACACTGAAGCTTTCTTT. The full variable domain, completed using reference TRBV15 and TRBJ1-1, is DAMVIQNPRYQVTQFGKPVTLSCSQTLNHNVMYWYQQKSSQAPKLLFHYYDKDFNNEADTPDNFQSRRPNTSFCFLDIRSPGLGDTAMYLCATSRGLNTEAFFGQGTRLTVV.

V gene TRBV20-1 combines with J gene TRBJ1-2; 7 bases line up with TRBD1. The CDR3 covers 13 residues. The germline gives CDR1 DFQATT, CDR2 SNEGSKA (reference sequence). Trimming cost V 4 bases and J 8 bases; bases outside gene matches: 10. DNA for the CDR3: TGCAGTGCTACACAGGGGCTCAGTAGGGGCTACACCTTC. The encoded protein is CSATQGLSRGYTF.

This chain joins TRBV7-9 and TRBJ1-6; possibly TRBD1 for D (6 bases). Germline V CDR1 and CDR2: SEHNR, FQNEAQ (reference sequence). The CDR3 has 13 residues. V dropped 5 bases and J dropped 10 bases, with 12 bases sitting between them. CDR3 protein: CASSEGGESPLHF. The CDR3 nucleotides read TGTGCCAGCAGCGAAGGGGGGGAATCACCCCTCCACTTT.

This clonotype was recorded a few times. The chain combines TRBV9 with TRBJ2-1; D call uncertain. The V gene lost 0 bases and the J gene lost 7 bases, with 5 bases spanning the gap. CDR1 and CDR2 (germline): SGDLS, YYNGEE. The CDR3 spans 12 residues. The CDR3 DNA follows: TGTGCCAGCAGCGTAGATGAAAATGAGCAGTTCTTC. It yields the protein CASSVDENEQFF.

The CDR3 nucleotides are TGTGCCAGCAGTTACCCCGGGACCGTGGCAGATACGCAGTATTTT. It encodes CASSYPGTVADTQYF. The rearrangement joins TRBV6-2 or TRBV6-3 to TRBJ2-3; possibly TRBD1 or TRBD2 for D (5 bases each). Germline V gene lookup returns CDR1 MNHEY and CDR2 SVGEGT. Deletions cut 2 bases from V and 4 bases from J, with 13 bases between. CDR3 size: 15 residues.

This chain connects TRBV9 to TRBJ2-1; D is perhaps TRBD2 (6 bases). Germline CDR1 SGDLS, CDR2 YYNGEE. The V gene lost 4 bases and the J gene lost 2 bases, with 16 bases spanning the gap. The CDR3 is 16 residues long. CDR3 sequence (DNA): TGTGCCAGCAGCACCTCTCTTAGGGAGGCCTACAATGAGCAGTTCTTC. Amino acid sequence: CASSTSLREAYNEQFF.

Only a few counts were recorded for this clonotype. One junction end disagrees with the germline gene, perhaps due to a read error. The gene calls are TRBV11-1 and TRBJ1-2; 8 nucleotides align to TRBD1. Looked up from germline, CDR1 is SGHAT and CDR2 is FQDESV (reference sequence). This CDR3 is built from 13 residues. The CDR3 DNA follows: TGTGCCTGCAGCCCTGACAGGGGAGATGGCTACACCTTC. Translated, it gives CACSPDRGDGYTF.

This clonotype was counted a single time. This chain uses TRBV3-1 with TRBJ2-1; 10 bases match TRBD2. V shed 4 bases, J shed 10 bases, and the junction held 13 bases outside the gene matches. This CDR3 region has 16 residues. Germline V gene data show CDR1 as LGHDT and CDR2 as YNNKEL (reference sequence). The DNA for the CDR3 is TGTGCCAGCAGCCCCGAACTAGCGGGGATTTCCAAGGAGCAGTTCTTC. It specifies CASSPELAGISKEQFF.